This TCR beta chain was sequenced during a study of blood T cell repertoires in COVID-19. Looking at the study overall: Specimens from acute and convalescent COVID-19 originated in the United States, Italy and Spain.

Sequenced by immunoSEQ multiplex PCR; TCRdb stores in-frame clones only, minus some. The data show under 250,000 clones, roughly 80% seen once. The length of the CDR3 is 15 residues. CDR1 and CDR2 from the germline V gene are MGHDK and SYGVNS. Trimming at V came to 2 bases and at J to 5 bases, leaving 7 bases not matched to a gene. The TCR originated in a woman aged 25 to 45 who had recovered from COVID-19. Sequencing was performed on peripheral blood. The chain couples TRBV25-1 to TRBJ2-3, with 7 bases fitting TRBD2. The CDR3 DNA reads TGTGCCAGCAGTGAAGGCGGGAGTTTAATAGATACGCAGTATTTT. It is translated as CASSEGGSLIDTQYF.